The TCR beta chain under discussion was sequenced for a study of blood T cell repertoires in COVID-19. Overall study: The samples span acute and convalescent COVID-19 from the United States, Italy and Spain. Nucleic acid was either cDNA or gDNA, and it came from T cells, B-cell-depleted T cells, or PBMCs.

Germline loops: CDR1 SNHLY, CDR2 FYNNEI. V was shortened by 8 bases and J by 3 bases, with 11 bases between the two germline ends. This CDR3 has 12 amino acids. In the original workflow: Estimated nucleated cell counts came from reference gene primer amplification. Profiled with immunoSEQ multiplex PCR; TCRdb holds only in-frame clones, not every one. Clonal size and the V and J genes are those of that table, whereas D and trimming came from the DNA. Here the sample spans approximately 280,000 clones, 90% being singletons. Patients of the Seattle cohort, enrolled during active infection, were followed longitudinally.

Sample: peripheral blood. This TCR came from a young woman with COVID-19, enrolled during active disease. This rearrangement joins TRBV2 to TRBJ2-7; TRBD2 might be the D (6 bases). CDR3 sequence reads: CASGFSGYEQYF. The DNA for the CDR3 is TGTGCCAGCGGTTTTAGCGGCTACGAGCAGTACTTC. The variable domain in full, completed from reference TRBV2 and TRBJ2-7, reads EPEVTQTPSHQVTQMGQEVILRCVPISNHLYFYWYRQILGQKVEFLVSFYNNEISEKSEIFDDQFSVERPDGSNFTLKIRSTKLEDSAMYFCASGFSGYEQYFGPGTRLTVT.